One sample yielded the 11 T cell receptor beta chains listed below, sequenced in a study of T-cell reconstitution after alpha-beta-depleted transplantation in children. It was with unique molecular identifiers that the TCRbeta library was prepared. TCRdb re-called the PCR reads with MiXCR, one entry per CDR3 protein. There are 110,000 or so distinct CDR3 sequences in the sample; almost 6.5% occur only once, and approximately 25% lies in the top ten. This sample comprised PBMCs, mostly from graft donor cells, obtained 360 days after TCRalphabeta/CD19-depleted stem cell transplant. The receptors stem from a male patient aged 2 to 9 who had a stem cell transplant for acute lymphoblastic leukemia, so the T cells may come from the graft donor.

This clonotype has just a few counts. V usage is TRBV28 and J usage is TRBJ2-7; a possible D gene is TRBD1 (6 bases). This CDR3 has 16 residues. V dropped 5 bases and J dropped 0 bases, with 17 bases sitting between them. CDR1 and CDR2 (germline): MDHEN, SYDVKM. This chain's CDR3 is CASSREDTGSSYEQYF. The CDR3 DNA reads TGTGCCAGCAGTCGAGAAGATACAGGGAGCTCCTACGAGCAGTACTTC.

J is TRBJ2-5 and V is TRBV7-9; 7 positions match TRBD2. V was pared by 3 bases and J by 5 bases, with 3 bases of the junction left unmatched. The CDR3 consists of 13 residues. Germline V lookup: CDR1 SEHNR, CDR2 FQNEAQ (reference sequence). CDR3 bases: TGTGCCAGCAGCTTGCTAGCGGCCGAGACCCAGTACTTC. Encoded protein: CASSLLAAETQYF.

This clonotype was observed at least ten times. The CDR3 DNA follows: TGTGCCACCAGGAGGGCTGAGAATTCACCCCTCCACTTT. This codes for CATRRAENSPLHF. V is TRBV24-1 and J is TRBJ1-6, with unresolved D. V was trimmed by 7 bases and J by 7 bases, leaving 10 bases between them. This CDR3 contains 13 residues. CDR1 is KGHDR and CDR2 is SFDVKD in the germline V gene.

At least ten counts were recorded for this clonotype. This chain connects TRBV6-2 or TRBV6-3 to TRBJ2-7; 8 bases are a match to TRBD1. The CDR3 consists of 13 residues. Per germline, CDR1 MNHEY and CDR2 SVGEGT. With V trimmed by 7 bases and J by 3 bases, 5 bases remained unmatched. CDR3 bases: TGTGCCAGCATGGAGGACAGGGTCTACGAGCAGTACTTC. It specifies CASMEDRVYEQYF.

This clonotype was counted many times. CDR3 DNA: TGCGCCAGCAGCCATACAGACAGCTACAATGAGCAGTTCTTC. Translating gives CASSHTDSYNEQFF. The V gene is TRBV4-3, the J gene TRBJ2-1; D might be TRBD1 (5 bases). V lost 3 bases and J lost 3, with 9 bases in between. The CDR3 has 14 amino acids. Germline V gene lookup returns CDR1 LGHNA and CDR2 YSLEER.

In its sample, this clonotype was seen many times. The chain joins TRBV7-2 to TRBJ1-1, with unresolved D. The germline CDR1 and CDR2 sequences are SGHTA and FQGNSA. The CDR3 has 15 amino acids. V lost 2 bases, J lost 2 bases, and 12 bases lay in between. CDR3 in amino acids: CASSLQPKSNTEAFF. The CDR3 DNA is TGTGCCAGCAGCTTACAGCCGAAGAGTAACACTGAAGCTTTCTTT. Using reference TRBV7-2 and TRBJ1-1 for the parts outside the CDR3, the full variable domain is GAGVSQSPSNKVTEKGKDVELRCDPISGHTALYWYRQSLGQGLEFLIYFQGNSAPDKSGLPSDRFSAERTGGSVSTLTIQRTQQEDSAVYLCASSLQPKSNTEAFFGQGTRLTVV.

This clonotype appeared many times. This rearrangement joins TRBV12-3 or TRBV12-4 to TRBJ1-2, with 11 nucleotides matching TRBD1. The CDR3 extends over 16 amino acids. J lost 4 bases, V lost 6 bases, and 10 bases had no gene match. CDR3 sequence reads: CASSPPDRGQRYGYTF. CDR3 nucleotide sequence: TGTGCCAGCAGCCCTCCGGACAGGGGGCAACGCTATGGCTACACCTTC.

The rearrangement links TRBV19 to TRBJ2-1, with 15 positions matching TRBD2. V shed 5 bases, J shed 7 bases, and the junction held 3 bases outside the gene matches. This CDR3 spans 15 amino acids. In germline, CDR1 is LNHDA, CDR2 SQIVND (reference sequence). This CDR3 reads CASSVGLAGGNEQFF. The DNA for the CDR3 is TGTGCCAGTAGTGTGGGACTAGCGGGAGGTAATGAGCAGTTCTTC.

This clonotype has at least ten counts. The genes are TRBV10-3 and TRBJ2-5; D is ambiguous. Germline V CDR1 and CDR2: ENHRY, SYGVKD. The CDR3 length is 14 residues. Trimming cost V 2 bases and J 1 base, with 8 bases left between them. CDR3 sequence reads: CAISERDSQETQYF. CDR3 sequence (DNA): TGTGCCATCAGTGAGAGGGATTCCCAAGAGACCCAGTACTTC.

This clonotype was counted at least ten times. This chain uses TRBV5-6 with TRBJ1-1; D gene ambiguous. The germline V gene encodes CDR1 SGHDT and CDR2 YYEEEE. This CDR3 region has 13 residues. With 2 bases removed from V and 3 bases from J, the gap between germline ends came to 8 bases. The CDR3: CASSFERYTEAFF. For the CDR3, the DNA is TGTGCCAGCAGCTTCGAGAGATACACTGAAGCTTTCTTT.

This clonotype was counted a few times. CDR3 bases: TGTGCCAGCCTTACAACAGGGACAGGGGGGACCCAGTACTTC. Translation: CASLTTGTGGTQYF. V gene TRBV6-1 combines with J gene TRBJ2-5; 11 nucleotides agree with TRBD1. The CDR3 loop spans 14 amino acids. Germline CDR1 reads MNHNS; CDR2 reads SASEGT. V shed 8 bases and J 7 bases; nucleotides not matched to a gene: 9.